A selection of T cell receptor beta chains follows, all from one sample in a study of sequential checkpoint blockade in melanoma. Measured with immunoSEQ multiplex PCR; TCRdb has only the in-frame clones, and not every one. The table has approximately 29,000 clones, nearly 85% seen once; the top ten hold roughly a sixth. The material was CD8+ T cells sorted from blood (inferred from file names), obtained from a patient given nivolumab and ipilimumab in sequence. The receptors were gathered from a human donor with melanoma. Both conserved end residues are part of each CDR3.

TRBJ2-1,TRBV27,CASSPGTKQFF
TRBJ1-2,TRBV4-3,CASSQVTEVRRGYTF
TRBJ2-1,TRBV19,CASSRAGGSYNEQFF
TRBJ2-3,TRBV7-6,CASSPSGAPDTQYF
TRBJ2-5,TRBV5-4,CASRDRGPETQYF
TRBJ2-5,TRBV9,CASSGGQGVQETQYF
TRBJ2-7,TRBV9,CASSVDGTSGYEQYF
TRBJ2-7,TRBV7-8,CASSQPGTAYEQYF
TRBJ1-2,TRBV7-2,CASSLDRARGYTF
TRBJ2-1,TRBV29-1,CSAIGGVGSNEQFF
TRBJ2-1,TRBV7-9,CASSLEVLVGDNEQFF
TRBJ2-1,TRBV12-1,CASSLRRNEQFF
TRBJ1-5,TRBV25-1,CASSDRGQPQHF
TRBJ2-1,TRBV28,CASSLLAGRPNEQFF
TRBJ2-7,TRBV5-6,CASSYGTSKHEQYF
TRBJ1-1,TRBV6-6,CASSLRDIEAFF
TRBJ2-3,TRBV9,CASSVVLVSDTQYF
TRBJ2-7,TRBV28,CASSQGGQSYEQYF
TRBJ2-7,TRBV5-4,CASSLGGFNEQYF
TRBJ2-7,TRBV7-2,CASSPGMVAYEQYF
TRBJ1-3,TRBV5-1,CASSTGVSSSGNTIYF
TRBJ2-5,TRBV7-8,CASSHSAGRETQYF
TRBJ1-1,TRBV7-3,CASSSQGGNTEAFF
TRBJ1-4,TRBV4-3,CASSQDTGTNEKLFF
TRBJ1-1,TRBV19,CASSYSQEAFF
TRBJ2-3,TRBV29-1,CSVSGRDLTDTQYF
TRBJ1-1,TRBV5-6,CASSLVRQVNTEAFF
TRBJ2-1,TRBV5-4,CASSLGFGAGGPYNEQFF
TRBJ1-1,TRBV18,CASSLLHIVWEGPNTEAFF
TRBJ2-5,TRBV27,CASSEWAEETQYF
TRBJ2-1,TRBV14,CASSQVTRNEQFF
TRBJ2-3,TRBV4-2,CASSQDGAGDTDTQYF
TRBJ2-1,TRBV7-9,CASSLSQLRNEQFF
TRBJ2-1,TRBV4-3,CASSQEAGEAYNEQFF
TRBJ2-1,TRBV6-5,CASSAGGPSYNEQFF
TRBJ1-5,TRBV30,CAWSETGHNQPQHF
TRBJ1-4,TRBV5-5,CASSSVNEKLFF
TRBJ1-4,TRBV6-6,CASSRSTTNEKLFF
TRBJ2-1,TRBV18,CASSLIGEFLGDEQFF
TRBJ2-3,TRBV9,CASSVASGGITDTQYF
TRBJ1-1,TRBV5-1,CASSPQGLPEAFF
TRBJ2-1,TRBV5-6,CASSLRKAGLAGGGNEQFF
TRBJ2-2,TRBV4-2,CASSPRNAGANTGELFF